This TCR beta chain was identified during a study of graft-versus-host responses after intestinal transplantation. Study background: Following induction with anti-thymocyte globulin, all recipients were given tacrolimus and steroids for about 3 years.

Findings of the study overall: Peak circulating GvH clone levels were associated with early post-transplant HvG declines.

With regard to this clone: Its cognate antigen is unknown.

The repertoire was sequenced with immunoSEQ multiplex PCR; TCRdb's copy has only in-frame clones and lacks some. The data contain about 98,000 clones, 86% of them singletons. The TCR comes from a human patient who received an intestinal transplant, so some T cells may come from the graft donor. Sample: PBMCs, taken 255 days after intestinal transplant.

The CDR3 DNA sequence: TGCGCCAGCAGCTTGGGGGCAGGGCAAGATACGCAGTATTTT. Protein sequence: CASSLGAGQDTQYF. The rearrangement links TRBV5-1 to TRBJ2-3; TRBD1 might be the D (5 bases). V was shortened by 0 bases and J by 5 bases, with 10 bases between the two germline ends. The CDR3 totals 14 residues. Germline V gene sequence: CDR1 SGHRS, CDR2 YFSETQ.